In its sample, the clone carrying this TCR beta chain was seen once. Its target is not known. The data originate from a study of T cells in narcolepsy. General study results and limits: Same-patient CSF and blood CD4+ T cell clonotypes included HCRT-specific and TRIB2-specific autoreactive ones. Healthy controls reportedly lacked the autoreactive clonotypes serially found in patients' blood.

Trimming cost V 4 bases and J 0 bases, with 14 bases left between them. This CDR3 has 16 amino acids. CDR1 KGHSY and CDR2 FQNENV come from the germline V gene. Data came from immunoSEQ multiplex PCR; TCRdb stores just in-frame clones and leaves some out. This table holds 25,000 to 35,000 clones, about nine tenths found once. J is TRBJ2-3 and V is TRBV16, with D possibly being TRBD2 (5 bases). The sequencing input was CD45RA- memory CD4+ T cells from PBMCs. The TCR originated in a human donor with narcolepsy. The CDR3 loop is CASSLGVGASTDTQYF. Written as DNA, the CDR3 is TGTGCCAGCAGCCTGGGAGTCGGAGCTAGCACAGATACGCAGTATTTT.